This TCR beta chain was captured in a study of beta chain features in type 1 diabetes. Points from the study as a whole: Reads derived from cDNA could over-represent cells showing high TCR expression.

Staining for CD45RO/CCR7/CD25/CD127/CD95/CD27 allowed sorting of CD4+ naive, central memory, regulatory and stem cell-like memory cells. Each sorted population was over 98% pure. Since all of the isolated RNA was reverse transcribed, expressed TCRB transcripts were what got sequenced. Repertoires were generated with immunoSEQ multiplex PCR, while TCRdb's copy carries only in-frame clones and drops some. The sample holds hundreds of thousands of clones, roughly 30% seen once. The CDR3 spans 14 residues. V lost 5 bases and J 2 bases, leaving 12 bases between the germline ends. The germline V gene encodes CDR1 PRHDT and CDR2 FYEKMQ (reference sequence). Comments on this clone: What it recognizes is unknown.

The chain combines TRBV13 with TRBJ2-5; D ambiguous. The sequenced sample was naive CD4+ T cells from blood. The receptor's source is a man aged 18 to 30 in good health. The CDR3 bases are TGTGCCAGCAGCCGGCGATTATATCAAGAGACCCAGTACTTC. It yields the protein CASSRRLYQETQYF.